This note documents a single T cell receptor (beta chain) sequence. The antigen is unknown. This specimen comes from a study of T cell responses to AZD1222 COVID-19 vaccine. Repertoires were generated with immunoSEQ multiplex PCR, while TCRdb's copy carries only in-frame clones and drops some. Of approximately 150,000 clones in the sample, roughly 90% were seen once. Study-level points and caveats: With two AZD1222 doses given, Spike-specific TCR breadth and depth both rose. Seropositive status at baseline applied to only six AZD1222 recipients. Repertoires in all cases were sampled only once the peak T cell response had passed.

V shed 3 bases and J shed 7 bases, with 6 bases lying between them. Germline V gene data show CDR1 as SNHLY and CDR2 as FYNNEI. This CDR3 comprises 11 residues. The receptor comes from an adult in good health. This sample comprised peripheral blood, obtained on day 0 of AZD1222 vaccination. The genes are TRBV2 and TRBJ1-2; D unresolved. The CDR3 region is CASSEWGGYTF. DNA for the CDR3: TGTGCCAGCAGTGAGTGGGGTGGCTACACCTTC.